The 29 T cell receptor beta chains given below trace back to one sample, sequenced in a study of shared clonotypes between healthy human individuals. The table came from immunoSEQ multiplex PCR; TCRdb's copy has only in-frame clones and leaves some out. Of 2 million to 2.5 million clones in the sample, 90% to 95% were seen once. Sequenced material: naive CD4+ T cells from PBMCs. Subset meaning: CD45RA+ positively selected. Receptors were obtained from a man aged 18-30 years in good health. Some clones in this sample may be carry-over from other donors' samples.

This chain connects TRBV18 to TRBJ1-1, with TRBD1 matching 9 bases. V gave up 4 bases and J gave up 0 bases; unmatched junction bases: 9. Germline loops: CDR1 KGHSH, CDR2 LQKENI. The CDR3 has 17 amino acids. CDR3 DNA sequence: TGTGCCAGCTCACTAAAGGTTACAGGGGGCTTGAACACTGAAGCTTTCTTT. This gives the protein CASSLKVTGGLNTEAFF.

This clone showed up just once. The chain recombines TRBV6-1 with TRBJ2-1; 7 bases line up with TRBD2. The CDR3 covers 15 residues. The trim removed 4 bases at V and 10 bases at J, leaving 13 bases unmatched. Germline CDR1 and CDR2: MNHNS and SASEGT. CDR3 DNA sequence: TGTGCCAGCAGTGCTAGCGGCGCCCTTGTTGGAGAGCAGTTCTTC. Its protein is CASSASGALVGEQFF.

The rearrangement links TRBV5-4 to TRBJ2-3; TRBD1 agrees at 7 bases. The germline V gene encodes CDR1 SGHNT and CDR2 YYREEE (reference sequence). Unmatched junction bases numbered 6, after V lost 1 base and J lost 4 bases. There are 15 residues in the CDR3. The DNA for the CDR3 is TGTGCCAGCAGCTTGTTGCGGCAGGGGGCAGATACGCAGTATTTT. Residues: CASSLLRQGADTQYF.

The chain is built from TRBV2 and TRBJ2-1; no firm D call. This CDR3 is 15 amino acids long. V was cut by 1 base and J by 0 bases, with 7 bases left in between. Germline CDR1 reads SNHLY; CDR2 reads FYNNEI. CDR3: CASSEVMVSYNEQFF. The CDR3 nucleotides read TGTGCCAGCAGTGAAGTTATGGTCTCCTACAATGAGCAGTTCTTC.

The V call is TRBV5-6, the J call TRBJ2-5, with D possibly matching TRBD1 (5 bases). CDR3 length equals 14 residues. The germline V gene has CDR1 SGHDT and CDR2 YYEEEE. The V end lost 4 bases, the J end lost 2 bases, and 12 bases lay between the germline ends. This chain's CDR3 is CASSRAGNQETQYF. In nucleotides, the CDR3 is TGTGCCAGCAGCCGAGCAGGGAATCAAGAGACCCAGTACTTC.

The V and J genes are TRBV28 and TRBJ2-2, with D possibly TRBD1 on 6 matching bases. Germline V CDR1 and CDR2: MDHEN, SYDVKM. CDR3 length: 15 residues. The V end lost 3 bases, the J end lost 3 bases, and 11 bases lay between the germline ends. CDR3: CASSFDRRYTGELFF. The CDR3, as DNA: TGTGCCAGCAGTTTTGACAGGAGATACACCGGGGAGCTGTTTTTT.

This chain links TRBV11-2 with TRBJ2-6; D might be TRBD1 or TRBD2, each matching 6 bases. V lost 5 bases and J 3 bases, leaving 17 bases between the germline ends. The CDR3 spans 17 residues. CDR1 and CDR2 (germline): SGHAT, FQNNGV. The DNA for the CDR3 is TGTGCCAGCAGCCTAAACGAGGGGGGCTTTGGGGCCAACGTCCTGACTTTC. Protein sequence: CASSLNEGGFGANVLTF.

This clone was recorded once. This sequence joins TRBV5-4 and TRBJ2-7, with D tentatively TRBD2 (5 bases). From germline, CDR1 is SGHNT and CDR2 YYREEE (reference sequence). Trimming took off 2 bases at V and 5 bases at J, with 17 bases between the two ends. This CDR3 is 15 amino acids long. The CDR3 DNA follows: TGTGCCAGCAGCTTTCGTGCGGGTGCTTCCCACGAGCAGTACTTC. The encoded protein is CASSFRAGASHEQYF.

This clone was picked up a small number of times. The sample contains more than one DNA sequence encoding this CDR3. The chain employs TRBV7-3 and TRBJ1-1; the match to TRBD1 covers 7 bases. CDR3 length: 14 residues. The V and J ends lost 2 bases and 4 bases, in that order; junction bases with no gene match: 4. The germline gives CDR1 SGHTA, CDR2 FQGTGA. The CDR3 DNA sequence: TGTGCCAGCAGCTTAGAGGGGGCTGGCACTGAAGCTTTCTTT. It codes for CASSLEGAGTEAFF.

The rearrangement uses TRBV29-1 and TRBJ2-5, with D unresolved. The CDR3 is 11 amino acids. The ends were cut back, 5 bases at V and 5 bases at J, with 9 bases in the middle. CDR1 is SQVTM, CDR2 ANQGSEA, per germline. CDR3 amino acids: CSVRLTETQYF. The CDR3 DNA follows: TGCAGCGTTCGTCTGACTGAGACCCAGTACTTC.

This clone was recorded only once. The same CDR3 arises from other DNA sequences in this sample as well. The chain uses TRBV20-1 and TRBJ2-1; a weak D match, TRBD1 (5 bases). Trimming pared 7 bases from V and 4 bases from J, leaving 8 bases between. CDR3 size: 11 residues. Germline CDR1 is DFQATT and CDR2 is SNEGSKA (reference sequence). CDR3 DNA sequence: TGCAGTGGGACATCGTACAATGAGCAGTTCTTC. Encoded protein: CSGTSYNEQFF.

The rearrangement joins TRBV7-8 to TRBJ2-2, with 8 bases lining up with TRBD2. CDR1 is SGHVS, CDR2 FQNEAQ, per germline. Trimming cost V 5 bases and J 4 bases; bases outside gene matches: 3. CDR3 size: 14 residues. CDR3 in DNA: TGTGCCAGCAGCCCGACTAGCGTCACCGGGGAGCTGTTTTTT. As protein: CASSPTSVTGELFF.

The chain is built from TRBV6-5 and TRBJ2-3; possibly TRBD1 or TRBD2 for D (5 bases each). V lost 5 bases and J 6 bases, leaving 15 bases between the germline ends. Germline V gives CDR1 MNHEY, CDR2 SVGAGI. This CDR3 comprises 14 residues. DNA for the CDR3: TGTGCCAGCAGTCGGGACCTACCTCCGGATACGCAGTATTTT. Translated, it gives CASSRDLPPDTQYF.

This sequence joins TRBV5-1 and TRBJ2-1; no firm D call. CDR1 is SGHRS, CDR2 YFSETQ, per germline. CDR3 size: 11 residues. V gave up 5 bases and J gave up 7 bases, with 7 bases separating them. As DNA, the CDR3 is TGCGCCAGCAGGTTCAGGAATGAGCAGTTCTTC. Encoded protein: CASRFRNEQFF.

The genes are TRBV19 and TRBJ2-7, with D perhaps matching TRBD2 (6 bases). Germline V gene data show CDR1 as LNHDA and CDR2 as SQIVND (reference sequence). Trimming left V 6 bases short and J 6 bases short, with 18 bases between. The CDR3 is made up of 14 amino acids. The CDR3 region has the DNA TGTGCCAGTAGCCCATGGGACTCCGGGCCCGAGCAGTACTTC. Its protein product is CASSPWDSGPEQYF.

The gene calls are TRBV9 and TRBJ2-3; D not resolved. Germline assignment: CDR1 SGDLS and CDR2 YYNGEE. The germline V and J ends were trimmed by 4 bases and 0 bases, with 9 bases remaining between them. The CDR3 loop spans 14 amino acids. The CDR3: CASSPVGSTDTQYF. The CDR3 DNA is TGTGCCAGCAGCCCCGTGGGGAGCACAGATACGCAGTATTTT.

CDR3 sequence: CASSLTQGMGNQPQHF. DNA for the CDR3: TGTGCCAGCAGCTTAACGCAGGGAATGGGCAATCAGCCCCAGCATTTT. The chain couples TRBV5-8 to TRBJ1-5; D possibly corresponds to TRBD1 (5 bases). The CDR3 sequence is 16 residues long. Per the germline V gene, CDR1 is SGHTS and CDR2 is YDEGEE. V shed 2 bases and J shed 2 bases, with 14 bases lying between them.

The V and J genes are TRBV28 and TRBJ2-2, with no clear D. The CDR3 runs 13 residues. V was clipped by 4 bases and J by 8 bases, with 11 bases between them. Germline-derived CDR1 and CDR2 are MDHEN and SYDVKM. The chain's CDR3 is CASSSTPQGELFF. The CDR3 DNA sequence: TGTGCCAGCAGTTCTACTCCCCAGGGGGAGCTGTTTTTT.

This chain uses TRBV6-5 with TRBJ2-7; D could derive from TRBD1 or TRBD2 (5 bases each). This CDR3 has 16 residues. Deletions cut 0 bases from V and 6 bases from J, with 18 bases between. Germline CDR1 is MNHEY and CDR2 is SVGAGI. CDR3 protein: CASSYSRGAPWGEQYF. CDR3 nucleotides: TGTGCCAGCAGTTACTCGAGGGGCGCTCCCTGGGGCGAGCAGTACTTC.

The chain carries TRBV25-1 and TRBJ1-5; D uncertain. Deletions cut 2 bases from V and 7 bases from J, with 15 bases between. Germline CDR1 reads MGHDK; CDR2 reads SYGVNS. The CDR3 length is 15 residues. The CDR3 DNA is TGTGCCAGCAGTGAAAATCCGGGTGTCAGCCAGCCCCAGCATTTT. Its protein is CASSENPGVSQPQHF.

V gene TRBV5-8 combines with J gene TRBJ1-5; weak D call: TRBD1 (6 bases). Germline-derived CDR1 and CDR2 are SGHTS and YDEGEE. V dropped 5 bases and J dropped 6 bases, with 18 bases sitting between them. This CDR3 contains 15 residues. CDR3 sequence (DNA): TGTGCCAGCAGTCCGGGGTACAGGGTCGGTCAGCCCCAGCATTTT. It specifies CASSPGYRVGQPQHF.

The CDR3 protein is CSVKTGGGYEQYF. For the CDR3, the DNA is TGCAGCGTTAAGACAGGGGGCGGCTACGAGCAGTACTTC. This sequence joins TRBV29-1 and TRBJ2-7, with TRBD1 identical over 10 bases. Losses at the gene ends were 5 bases for V and 3 bases for J; bases not matched to a gene: 4. Per germline, CDR1 SQVTM and CDR2 ANQGSEA. The CDR3 length is 13 residues.

The gene calls are TRBV5-3 and TRBJ1-2, with TRBD1 identical over 7 bases. TRBV5-3 is an ORF, with its function uncertain. This CDR3 comprises 17 residues. The ends lost 4 bases at V and 4 bases at J; junction bases unmatched: 16. The CDR3 spells CARSPGTATLPTYGYTF. In DNA, the CDR3 is TGTGCCAGAAGCCCCGGGACAGCCACACTCCCAACCTATGGCTACACCTTC.

The chain recombines TRBV6-5 with TRBJ2-7; either TRBD1 or TRBD2 may supply D (5 bases each). This CDR3 region has 14 residues. V was cut by 7 bases and J by 7 bases, with 20 bases left in between. CDR1 and CDR2 (germline): MNHEY, SVGAGI. The chain's CDR3 is CASTVPGRPGEQYF. CDR3 in DNA: TGTGCCAGCACCGTACCGGGGCGCCCGGGAGAGCAGTACTTC.

Only one count was recorded for this clone. The rearrangement links TRBV7-8 to TRBJ2-5; D is possibly TRBD1 (6 bases). Germline V gene lookup returns CDR1 SGHVS and CDR2 FQNEAQ. The CDR3 spans 16 residues. V lost 0 bases and J lost 4, with 15 bases in between. The CDR3 DNA is TGTGCCAGCAGCTTAGCCGTGGTAGGGGGTAGAGAGACCCAGTACTTC. Protein sequence: CASSLAVVGGRETQYF.

This rearrangement joins TRBV28 to TRBJ1-2, with 7 bases matching TRBD1. The ends lost 6 bases at V and 0 bases at J; junction bases unmatched: 10. This CDR3 is built from 16 residues. Germline V CDR1 and CDR2: MDHEN, SYDVKM. Here the CDR3 reads CASRPSTGAANYGYTF. The CDR3 nucleotides are TGTGCCAGCAGACCCTCCACAGGGGCCGCTAACTATGGCTACACCTTC.

The chain couples TRBV6-5 to TRBJ2-7, with 10 bases aligning to TRBD2. This CDR3 comprises 15 residues. The J segment lost 2 bases and the V segment lost 8 bases, leaving 9 bases of the junction unmatched. In germline, CDR1 is MNHEY, CDR2 SVGAGI. The CDR3 loop is CASSLKLAGPYEQYF. The CDR3 nucleotides are TGTGCCAGCTCGCTTAAACTAGCGGGACCCTACGAGCAGTACTTC.

The rearrangement links TRBV7-9 to TRBJ2-7; D is unclear. The CDR3 runs 13 residues. Per the germline V gene, CDR1 is SEHNR and CDR2 is FQNEAQ (reference sequence). Trimming removed 1 base from V and 5 bases from J, with 9 bases in between. The CDR3 coding sequence is TGTGCCAGCAGCTTAGGAGACTCACACGAGCAGTACTTC. Translated: CASSLGDSHEQYF.

The count of this clone is one. The V and J genes are TRBV15 and TRBJ1-2; tentative D call: TRBD1 (6 bases). This CDR3 is built from 15 residues. Trimming left V 1 base short and J 8 bases short, with 17 bases between. Germline CDR1 and CDR2: LNHNV and YYDKDF (reference sequence). CDR3 DNA sequence: TGTGCCACCAGCAGAGTCAGGGACAACAGGGAGGGCTACACCTTC. It codes for CATSRVRDNREGYTF.